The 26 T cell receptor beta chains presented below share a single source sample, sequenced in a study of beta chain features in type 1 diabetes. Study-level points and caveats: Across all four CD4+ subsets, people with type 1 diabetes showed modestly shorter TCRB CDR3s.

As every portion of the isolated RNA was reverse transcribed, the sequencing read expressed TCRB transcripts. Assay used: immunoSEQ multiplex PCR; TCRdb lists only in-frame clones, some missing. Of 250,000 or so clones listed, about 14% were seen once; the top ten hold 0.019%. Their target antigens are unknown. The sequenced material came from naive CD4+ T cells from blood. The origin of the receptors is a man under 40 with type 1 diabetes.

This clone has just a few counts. The CDR3 loop reads CASSPSLAESDTQYF. CDR3 coding DNA: TGTGCCAGCAGCCCTTCTCTAGCGGAGTCAGATACGCAGTATTTT. The gene calls are TRBV5-4 and TRBJ2-3, with 7 bases that match TRBD2. The CDR3 has 15 residues. CDR1 SGHNT and CDR2 YYREEE come from the germline V gene (reference sequence). Trimming at V came to 4 bases and at J to 4 bases, leaving 9 bases not matched to a gene.

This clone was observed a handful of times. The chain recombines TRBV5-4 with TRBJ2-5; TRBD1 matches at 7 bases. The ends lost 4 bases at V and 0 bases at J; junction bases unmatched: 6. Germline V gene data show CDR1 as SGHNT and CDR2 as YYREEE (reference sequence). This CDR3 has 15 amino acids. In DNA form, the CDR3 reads TGTGCCAGCAGCCCCCGGGACAGAAACCAAGAGACCCAGTACTTC. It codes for CASSPRDRNQETQYF. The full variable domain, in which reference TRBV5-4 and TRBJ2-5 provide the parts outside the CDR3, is ETGVTQSPTHLIKTRGQQVTLRCSSQSGHNTVSWYQQALGQGPQFIFQYYREEENGRGNFPPRFSGLQFPNYSSELNVNALELDDSALYLCASSPRDRNQETQYFGPGTRLLVL.

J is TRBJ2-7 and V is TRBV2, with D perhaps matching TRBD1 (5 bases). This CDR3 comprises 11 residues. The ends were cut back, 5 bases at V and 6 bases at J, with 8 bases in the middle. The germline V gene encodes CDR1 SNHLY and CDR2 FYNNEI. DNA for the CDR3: TGTGCCAGCAGTCCAGGGTTCGAGCAGTACTTC. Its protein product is CASSPGFEQYF.

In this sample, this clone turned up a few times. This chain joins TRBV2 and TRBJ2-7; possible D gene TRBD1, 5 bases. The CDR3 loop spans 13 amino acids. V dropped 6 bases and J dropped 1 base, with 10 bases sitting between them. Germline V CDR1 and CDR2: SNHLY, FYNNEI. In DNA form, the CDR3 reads TGTGCCAGCAGGGACAAGGGTTCCTACGAGCAGTACTTC. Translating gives CASRDKGSYEQYF. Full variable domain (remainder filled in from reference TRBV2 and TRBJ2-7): EPEVTQTPSHQVTQMGQEVILRCVPISNHLYFYWYRQILGQKVEFLVSFYNNEISEKSEIFDDQFSVERPDGSNFTLKIRSTKLEDSAMYFCASRDKGSYEQYFGPGTRLTVT.

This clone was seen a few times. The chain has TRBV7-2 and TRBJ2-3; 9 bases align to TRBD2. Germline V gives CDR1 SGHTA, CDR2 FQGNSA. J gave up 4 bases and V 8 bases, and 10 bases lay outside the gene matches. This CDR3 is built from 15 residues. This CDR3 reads CASGRRLAGADTQYF. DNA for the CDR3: TGTGCCAGCGGCCGTCGATTAGCGGGAGCAGATACGCAGTATTTT.

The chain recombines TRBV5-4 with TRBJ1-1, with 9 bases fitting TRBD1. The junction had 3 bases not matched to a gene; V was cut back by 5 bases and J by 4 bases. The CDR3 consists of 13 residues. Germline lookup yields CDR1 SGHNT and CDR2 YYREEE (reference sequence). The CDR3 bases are TGTGCCAGCAGAGTGACAGGGGGCACTGAAGCTTTCTTT. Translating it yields CASRVTGGTEAFF.

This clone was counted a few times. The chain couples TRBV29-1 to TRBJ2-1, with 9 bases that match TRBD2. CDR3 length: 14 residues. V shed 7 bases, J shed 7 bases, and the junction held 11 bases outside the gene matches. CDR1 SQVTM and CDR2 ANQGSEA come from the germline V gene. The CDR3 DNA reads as TGCAGCGGGGACGCTAGCGGGAAGGGGAATGAGCAGTTCTTC. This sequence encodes CSGDASGKGNEQFF.

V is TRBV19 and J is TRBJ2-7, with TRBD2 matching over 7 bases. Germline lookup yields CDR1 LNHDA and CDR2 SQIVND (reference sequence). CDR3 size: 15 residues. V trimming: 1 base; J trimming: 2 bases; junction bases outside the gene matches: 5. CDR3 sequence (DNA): TGTGCCAGTAGTATAGTGGCGGGGGAAGCCTACGAGCAGTACTTC. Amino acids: CASSIVAGEAYEQYF. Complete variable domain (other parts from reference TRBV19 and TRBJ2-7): DGGITQSPKYLFRKEGQNVTLSCEQNLNHDAMYWYRQDPGQGLRLIYYSQIVNDFQKGDIAEGYSVSREKKESFPLTVTSAQKNPTAFYLCASSIVAGEAYEQYFGPGTRLTVT.

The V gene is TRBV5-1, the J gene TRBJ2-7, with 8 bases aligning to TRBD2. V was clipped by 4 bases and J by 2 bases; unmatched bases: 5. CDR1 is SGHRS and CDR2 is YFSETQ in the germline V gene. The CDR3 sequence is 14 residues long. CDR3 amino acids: CASSEAGVAYEQYF. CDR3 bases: TGCGCCAGCAGCGAAGCGGGGGTGGCCTACGAGCAGTACTTC.

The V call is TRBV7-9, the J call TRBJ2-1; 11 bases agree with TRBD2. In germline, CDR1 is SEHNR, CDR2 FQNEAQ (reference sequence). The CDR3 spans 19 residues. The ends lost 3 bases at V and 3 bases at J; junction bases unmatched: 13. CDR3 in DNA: TGTGCCAGCAGCTTGGGTCTTAGCGGGGGGGACCCAATCTACAATGAGCAGTTCTTC. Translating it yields CASSLGLSGGDPIYNEQFF.

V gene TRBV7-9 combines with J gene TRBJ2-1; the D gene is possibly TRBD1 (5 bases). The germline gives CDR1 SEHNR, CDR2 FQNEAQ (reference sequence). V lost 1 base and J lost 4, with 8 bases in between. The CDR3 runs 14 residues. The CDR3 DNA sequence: TGTGCCAGCAGCTTAGGGAAGGGGTACAATGAGCAGTTCTTC. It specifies CASSLGKGYNEQFF.

CDR3 residues: CASSSASGGSYEQYF. DNA of the CDR3: TGTGCCAGCAGCTCCGCGTCGGGAGGGTCCTACGAGCAGTACTTC. V is TRBV7-2 and J is TRBJ2-7; 8 bases map to TRBD2. Germline-derived CDR1 and CDR2 are SGHTA and FQGNSA. V gave up 4 bases and J gave up 1 base; unmatched junction bases: 6. There are 15 residues in the CDR3.

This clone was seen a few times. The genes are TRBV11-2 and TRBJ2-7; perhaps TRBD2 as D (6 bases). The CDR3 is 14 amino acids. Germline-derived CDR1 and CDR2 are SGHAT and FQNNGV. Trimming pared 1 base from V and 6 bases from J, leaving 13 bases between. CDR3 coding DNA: TGTGCCAGCAGCTTAGCTGGACTGCGGGGCGAGCAGTACTTC. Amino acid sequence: CASSLAGLRGEQYF.

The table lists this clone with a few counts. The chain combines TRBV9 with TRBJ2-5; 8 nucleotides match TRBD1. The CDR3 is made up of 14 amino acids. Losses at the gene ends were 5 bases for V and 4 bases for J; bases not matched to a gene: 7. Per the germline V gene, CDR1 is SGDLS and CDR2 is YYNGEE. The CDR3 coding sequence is TGTGCCAGCAGGACGCAGGGGGCCGGAGAGACCCAGTACTTC. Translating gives CASRTQGAGETQYF. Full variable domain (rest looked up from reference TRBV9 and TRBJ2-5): DSGVTQTPKHLITATGQRVTLRCSPRSGDLSVYWYQQSLDQGLQFLIQYYNGEERAKGNILERFSAQQFPDLHSELNLSSLELGDSALYFCASRTQGAGETQYFGPGTRLLVL.

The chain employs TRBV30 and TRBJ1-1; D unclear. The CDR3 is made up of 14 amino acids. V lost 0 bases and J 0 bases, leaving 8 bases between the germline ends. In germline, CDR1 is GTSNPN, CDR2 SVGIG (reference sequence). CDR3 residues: CAWSVQPMNTEAFF. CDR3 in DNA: TGTGCCTGGAGTGTACAACCGATGAACACTGAAGCTTTCTTT.

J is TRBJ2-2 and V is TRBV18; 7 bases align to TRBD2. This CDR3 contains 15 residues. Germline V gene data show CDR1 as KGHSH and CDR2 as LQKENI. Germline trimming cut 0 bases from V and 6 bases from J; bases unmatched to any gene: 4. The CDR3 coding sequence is TGTGCCAGCTCACCACCTAGCGGGCCCCCCGGGGAGCTGTTTTTT. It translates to CASSPPSGPPGELFF.

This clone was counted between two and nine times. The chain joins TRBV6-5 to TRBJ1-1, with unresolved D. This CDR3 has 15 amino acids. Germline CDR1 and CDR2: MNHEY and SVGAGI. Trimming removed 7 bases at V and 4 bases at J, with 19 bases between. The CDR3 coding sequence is TGTGCCAGCATCTCCCAGGTCGCACTAGGCACTGAAGCTTTCTTT. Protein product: CASISQVALGTEAFF.

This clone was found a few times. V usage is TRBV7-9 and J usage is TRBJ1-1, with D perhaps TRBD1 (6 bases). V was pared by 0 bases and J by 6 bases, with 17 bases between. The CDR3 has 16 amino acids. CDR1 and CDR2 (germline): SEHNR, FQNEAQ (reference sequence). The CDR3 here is CASSLAGGAARAEAFF. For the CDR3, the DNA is TGTGCCAGCAGCTTAGCGGGGGGGGCGGCCAGGGCTGAAGCTTTCTTT. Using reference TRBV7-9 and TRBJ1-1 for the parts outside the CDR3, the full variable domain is DTGVSQNPRHKITKRGQNVTFRCDPISEHNRLYWYRQTLGQGPEFLTYFQNEAQLEKSRLLSDRFSAERPKGSFSTLEIQRTEQGDSAMYLCASSLAGGAARAEAFFGQGTRLTVV.

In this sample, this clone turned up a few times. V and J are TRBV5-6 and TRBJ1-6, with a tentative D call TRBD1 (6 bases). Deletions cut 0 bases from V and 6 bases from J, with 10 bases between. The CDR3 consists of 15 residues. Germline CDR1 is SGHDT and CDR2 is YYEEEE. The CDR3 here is CASSLEAGVNSPLHF. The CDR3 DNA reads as TGTGCCAGCAGCTTGGAAGCAGGGGTTAATTCACCCCTCCACTTT.

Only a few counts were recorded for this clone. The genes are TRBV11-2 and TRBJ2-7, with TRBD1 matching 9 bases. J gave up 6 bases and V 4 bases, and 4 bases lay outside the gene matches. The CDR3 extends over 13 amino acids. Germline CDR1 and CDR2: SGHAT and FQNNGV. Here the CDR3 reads CASSWDRVSEQYF. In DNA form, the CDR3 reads TGTGCCAGCAGCTGGGACAGGGTATCCGAGCAGTACTTC. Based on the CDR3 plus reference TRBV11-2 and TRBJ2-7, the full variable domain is EAGVAQSPRYKIIEKRQSVAFWCNPISGHATLYWYQQILGQGPKLLIQFQNNGVVDDSQLPKDRFSAERLKGVDSTLKIQPAKLEDSAVYLCASSWDRVSEQYFGPGTRLTVT.

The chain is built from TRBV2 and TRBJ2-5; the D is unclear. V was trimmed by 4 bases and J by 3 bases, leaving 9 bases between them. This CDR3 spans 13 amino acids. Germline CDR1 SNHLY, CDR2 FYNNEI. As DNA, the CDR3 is TGTGCCAGCAGTGCTACGATTGAAGAGACCCAGTACTTC. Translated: CASSATIEETQYF.

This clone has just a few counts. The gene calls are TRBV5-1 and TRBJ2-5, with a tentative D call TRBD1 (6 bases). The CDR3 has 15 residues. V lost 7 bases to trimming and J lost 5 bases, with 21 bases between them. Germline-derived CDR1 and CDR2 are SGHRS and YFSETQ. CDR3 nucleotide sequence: TGCGCCAGCCAAACGACAGGTTCAGGCCGGGAGACCCAGTACTTC. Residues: CASQTTGSGRETQYF. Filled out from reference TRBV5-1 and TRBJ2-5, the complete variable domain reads KAGVTQTPRYLIKTRGQQVTLSCSPISGHRSVSWYQQTPGQGLQFLFEYFSETQRNKGNFPGRFSGRQFSNSRSEMNVSTLELGDSALYLCASQTTGSGRETQYFGPGTRLLVL.

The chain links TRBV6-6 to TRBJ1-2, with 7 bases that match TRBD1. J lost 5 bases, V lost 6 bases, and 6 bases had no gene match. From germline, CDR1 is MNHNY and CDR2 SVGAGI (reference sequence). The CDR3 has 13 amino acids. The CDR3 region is CASRSTGEYGYTF. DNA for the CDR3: TGTGCCAGCAGGTCCACAGGGGAATATGGCTACACCTTC.

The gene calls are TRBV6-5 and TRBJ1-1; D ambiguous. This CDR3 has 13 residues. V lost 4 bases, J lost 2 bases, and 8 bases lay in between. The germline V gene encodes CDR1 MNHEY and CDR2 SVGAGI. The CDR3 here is CASSSLVNTEAFF. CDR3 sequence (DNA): TGTGCCAGCAGTTCCCTTGTAAACACTGAAGCTTTCTTT.

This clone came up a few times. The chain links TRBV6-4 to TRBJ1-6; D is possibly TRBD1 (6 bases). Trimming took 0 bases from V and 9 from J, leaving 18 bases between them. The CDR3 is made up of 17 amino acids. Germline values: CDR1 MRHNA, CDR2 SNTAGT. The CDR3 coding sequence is TGTGCCAGCAGTGACTCGGGGAATCAGGGGAGGGCTTCACCCCTCCACTTT. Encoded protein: CASSDSGNQGRASPLHF.

CDR3 region: CASSSNWWTSESHEQYF. For the CDR3, the DNA is TGTGCCAGCAGCTCAAATTGGTGGACTAGCGAATCCCACGAGCAGTACTTC. The chain has TRBV5-4 and TRBJ2-7; 9 positions match TRBD2. CDR3 length: 17 residues. The J segment lost 5 bases and the V segment lost 3 bases, leaving 15 bases of the junction unmatched. CDR1 and CDR2 from the germline V gene are SGHNT and YYREEE (reference sequence).